This T cell receptor (beta chain) was sequenced for a study of Ad26.COV2.S vaccination and SARS-CoV-2 variants. Study findings and constraints: Breadth and depth estimates from TCRs may understate total T cell responses.

The V gene lost 4 bases and the J gene lost 2 bases, with 13 bases spanning the gap. Per the germline V gene, CDR1 is SGHRS and CDR2 is YFSETQ. There are 15 residues in the CDR3. Indicated treatment: 19 received Ad26.COV2.S at low or high dose, single or two shots; a few received placebo; per-sample allocation not given. Repertoires come from day 63 after the first vaccine or placebo injection. Turning to this clone: The antigen remains undetermined.

Libraries were prepared by immunoSEQ multiplex PCR; TCRdb keeps only in-frame clonotypes and omits some of them. The data contain fewer than 400,000 clones, less than 90% of them singletons. V is TRBV5-1 and J is TRBJ2-1; a weak D match, TRBD2 (7 bases). This receptor was taken from a person aged 18-60 years who received the Ad26.COV2.S COVID-19 vaccine or a placebo. The material sequenced was peripheral blood, taken in a trial of Ad26.COV2.S vaccine versus placebo. Here the CDR3 reads CASSLEGGAYNEQFF. The CDR3 DNA reads as TGCGCCAGCAGCCTCGAAGGGGGGGCCTACAATGAGCAGTTCTTC.